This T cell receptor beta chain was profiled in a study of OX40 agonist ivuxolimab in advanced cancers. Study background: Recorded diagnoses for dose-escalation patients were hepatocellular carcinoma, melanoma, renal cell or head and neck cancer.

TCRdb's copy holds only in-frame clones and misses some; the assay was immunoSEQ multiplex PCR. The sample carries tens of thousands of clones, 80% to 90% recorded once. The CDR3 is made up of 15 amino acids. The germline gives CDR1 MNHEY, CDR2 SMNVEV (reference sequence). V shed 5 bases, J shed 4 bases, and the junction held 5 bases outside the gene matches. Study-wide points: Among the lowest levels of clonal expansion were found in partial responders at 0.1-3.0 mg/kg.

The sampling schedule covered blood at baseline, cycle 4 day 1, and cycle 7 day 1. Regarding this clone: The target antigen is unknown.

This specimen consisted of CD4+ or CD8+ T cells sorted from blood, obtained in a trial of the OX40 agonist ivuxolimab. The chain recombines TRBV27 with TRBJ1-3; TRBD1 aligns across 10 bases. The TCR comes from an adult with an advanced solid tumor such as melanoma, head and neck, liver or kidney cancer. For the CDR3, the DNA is TGTGCCAGCAGTCCCAGACAGGGGGCAGGAAACACCATATATTTT. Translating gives CASSPRQGAGNTIYF.